Presented here are 5 T cell receptor beta chains from one specimen sequenced in a study of blood T cell repertoires in COVID-19. Using immunoSEQ multiplex PCR, the repertoire was profiled, and TCRdb retains in-frame clones only, with some absent. The data contain roughly 150,000 clones, roughly 86% of them seen just once; the ten biggest clones take up just over 2.5%. The sequenced sample consisted of peripheral blood. The receptors originated from a woman over 75 with COVID-19, enrolled during active disease.

J is TRBJ1-1 and V is TRBV7-8, with D possibly being TRBD1 (5 bases). The germline V gene encodes CDR1 SGHVS and CDR2 FQNEAQ. Between the trimmed V and J ends, which lost 1 base and 0 bases, there was a span of 12 bases. This CDR3 spans 16 amino acids. The CDR3 sequence: CASSLGAGRMNTEAFF. The CDR3, as DNA: TGTGCCAGCAGCTTAGGGGCGGGACGGATGAACACTGAAGCTTTCTTT.

This clone has only one observation. DNA for the CDR3: TGTGCCAGCACTGGCGGGAACTCCTACGAGCAGTACTTC. Amino acid sequence: CASTGGNSYEQYF. The V gene is TRBV28, the J gene TRBJ2-7; possibly TRBD2 for D (6 bases). V was pared by 7 bases and J by 0 bases, with 10 bases between. Germline V CDR1 and CDR2: MDHEN, SYDVKM. The CDR3 totals 13 residues. The whole variable domain, remainder taken from reference TRBV28 and TRBJ2-7, is DVKVTQSSRYLVKRTGEKVFLECVQDMDHENMFWYRQDPGLGLRLIYFSYDVKMKEKGDIPEGYSVSREKKERFSLILESASTNQTSMYLCASTGGNSYEQYFGPGTRLTVT.

J is TRBJ2-7 and V is TRBV2; D is perhaps TRBD1 (5 bases). Germline values: CDR1 SNHLY, CDR2 FYNNEI. Trimming stripped 2 bases from V and 0 bases from J, with 8 bases between. The length of the CDR3 is 14 residues. This CDR3 reads CASSEQGGSYEQYF. In nucleotides, the CDR3 is TGTGCCAGCAGTGAACAGGGCGGCTCCTACGAGCAGTACTTC.

With respect to this clone: Additional DNA sequences in this sample encode the identical CDR3. J is TRBJ1-1 and V is TRBV28; a possible D gene is TRBD1 (5 bases). CDR1 and CDR2 from the germline V gene are MDHEN and SYDVKM. The CDR3 length is 13 residues. The germline V and J ends were trimmed by 3 bases and 5 bases, with 10 bases remaining between them. The CDR3 region has the DNA TGTGCCAGCAGTTTGCGGGGGATAACTGAAGCTTTCTTT. Protein: CASSLRGITEAFF. Filled out from reference TRBV28 and TRBJ1-1, the complete variable domain reads DVKVTQSSRYLVKRTGEKVFLECVQDMDHENMFWYRQDPGLGLRLIYFSYDVKMKEKGDIPEGYSVSREKKERFSLILESASTNQTSMYLCASSLRGITEAFFGQGTRLTVV.

This clone was seen a single time. The J gene is TRBJ2-5, the V gene TRBV28; 9 bases fit TRBD1. Looked up from germline, CDR1 is MDHEN and CDR2 is SYDVKM. Trimming cost V 5 bases and J 5 bases; bases outside gene matches: 6. This CDR3 comprises 14 residues. In nucleotides, the CDR3 is TGTGCCAGCAGTAGGGACAGGGTCCTCGAGACCCAGTACTTC. Encoded protein: CASSRDRVLETQYF.